This is a list of T cell receptor beta chains from one sample in a study of read filtering for tumor transcriptome and immune sequencing. TCRdb redid the calling of the reads with MiXCR, one entry per CDR3 protein. The sample has about 61,000 distinct CDR3 sequences, approximately 20% seen once; the top ten hold around an eighth. The sequenced sample was a population of CD138-negative cells sorted from bone marrow. Receptors originate from a donor aged 40 or over with multiple myeloma. The CDR3 runs from the conserved cysteine through the conserved F or W. A D gene is named only where the DNA matches it firmly. Clone size is not always given. Where it is, it says once, few, many or a class for expanded clones.

>TRBJ2-3|TRBV7-3|16|NA|many
TGTGCCAGCAGCTTAGGGGGCAGGGGTCTCTCAGATACGCAGTATTTT
CASSLGGRGLSDTQYF
>TRBJ2-3|TRBV6-5|14|TRBD2|NA
TGTGCCAGCAGTTACGGCGGGGGGGCAGATACGCAGTATTTT
CASSYGGGADTQYF
>TRBJ1-1|TRBV5-1|15|NA|many
TGCGCCAGCAGCTCGGACGGACAACGTGGGACTGAAGCTTTCTTT
CASSSDGQRGTEAFF
>TRBJ2-5|TRBV3-1|17|NA|many
TGTGCCAGCAGCCGAGAACCGGGGTCCTTACTGGGGGAGACCCAGTACTTC
CASSREPGSLLGETQYF
>TRBJ1-1|TRBV4-1|14|NA|many
TGCGCCAGCAGCCAATGGGACCTGAACACTGAAGCTTTCTTT
CASSQWDLNTEAFF
>TRBJ2-1|TRBV7-2|14|TRBD2|many
TGTGCCAGCAGCCCCCAGACGGGGGGGAATGAGCAGTTCTTC
CASSPQTGGNEQFF
>TRBJ2-7|TRBV14|15|TRBD2|few
TGTGCCAGCAGCCAAGATCAGCCTAGCGGGAGGGCCTTGGACTTC
CASSQDQPSGRALDF
>TRBJ2-7|TRBV5-6|15|NA|NA
TGTGCCAGCAGCTCGCGGAGGATAACGACCTACGAGCAGTACTTC
CASSSRRITTYEQYF
>TRBJ1-1|TRBV20-1|13|NA|many
TGCAGTGCTCCAGGGGACATGAACACTGAAGCTTTCTTT
CSAPGDMNTEAFF
>TRBJ2-1|TRBV30|15|NA|many
TGTGCCCGGAGTGCGGACGGAAGCTCCTACAATGAGCAGTTCTTC
CARSADGSSYNEQFF
>TRBJ2-1|TRBV20-1|16|NA|many
TGCAGTGCTAGGCCTCCGGGACCTAGCTCCTACAATGAGCAGTTCTTC
CSARPPGPSSYNEQFF
>TRBJ2-7|TRBV3-1|11|NA|many
TGTGCCAGCAGCCAAGGGTACGAGCAGTACTTC
CASSQGYEQYF
>TRBJ2-7|TRBV28|14|NA|NA
TGTGCCACCTCCGGGACTCGGAGCTCCTACGAGCAGTACTTC
CATSGTRSSYEQYF
>TRBJ2-1|TRBV20-1|16|NA|many
TGCAGTGCTCCGGCTCGTCGGGACTCCTACTACAATGAGCAGTTCTTC
CSAPARRDSYYNEQFF
>TRBJ1-1|TRBV3-1|16|NA|few
TGTGCCAGCAGCAACAACAACCTTGGGGTTAACACTGAAGCTTTCTTT
CASSNNNLGVNTEAFF
>TRBJ2-1|TRBV7-2|19|TRBD2|many
TGTGCCAGCAGCTTAGCGCAGGGGCTGGAGCGGGAGAGTAGTGGTGAGCAGTTCTTC
CASSLAQGLERESSGEQFF
>TRBJ2-3|TRBV7-3|15|NA|NA
TGTGCCAGCAGCCCTCTAGGGGTTGGGGCAGATACGCAGTATTTT
CASSPLGVGADTQYF
>TRBJ2-3|TRBV20-1|14|TRBD2|many
TGCAGTGCTGGGGAGGGACTCGAAACAGATACGCAGTATTTT
CSAGEGLETDTQYF
>TRBJ1-1|TRBV7-3|16|TRBD1|many
TGTGCCAGCAGCTATTCCCCGGGACAGGGAAACACTGAAGCTTTCTTT
CASSYSPGQGNTEAFF
>TRBJ2-6|TRBV30|13|NA|many
TGTGCCTGGTCACGAGGGGGGGCCAACGTCCTGACTTTC
CAWSRGGANVLTF
>TRBJ2-2|TRBV12-3/TRBV12-4|15|TRBD2|NA
TGTGCCAGCAGTACAGCGGGGGGGCCGACCGGGGAGCTGTTTTTT
CASSTAGGPTGELFF
>TRBJ2-2|TRBV20-1|14|NA|many
TGCAGTGCCCCTCGACCTACCAATCCCGGGGAGCTGTTTTTT
CSAPRPTNPGELFF
>TRBJ1-5|TRBV19|16|TRBD1|few
TGTGCCAGTAGCCCATCCGGGACAGCGAATAATCAGCCCCAGCATTTT
CASSPSGTANNQPQHF
>TRBJ1-1|TRBV5-4|16|TRBD1|many
TGTGCCAGCAGGATACAGGGGATTAGAATGAACACTGAAGCTTTCTTT
CASRIQGIRMNTEAFF
>TRBJ2-1|TRBV29-1|14|NA|many
TGCAGCGCGCGGGGCGGGGGCACCTACAATGAGCAGTTCTTC
CSARGGGTYNEQFF
>TRBJ1-1|TRBV5-1|13|TRBD1|few
TGCGCCAGCAGTCCTAACAGGGGTACTGAAGCTTTCTTT
CASSPNRGTEAFF
>TRBJ2-1|TRBV5-4|15|TRBD2|many
TGTGCCAGCAGCTCGCGGACTAGCGGGAGCAATGAGCAGTTCTTC
CASSSRTSGSNEQFF
>TRBJ1-1|TRBV7-3|15|NA|few
TGTGCCAGCAGCTTAACAGGTGGGGGCAACACTGAAGCTTTCTTT
CASSLTGGGNTEAFF
>TRBJ2-7|TRBV19|12|NA|few
TGTGCCAGGGATCCGACAAGCTACGAGCAGTACTTC
CARDPTSYEQYF
>TRBJ2-3|TRBV5-4|16|TRBD1|many
TGTGCCAGCAGCTGGTGGGACAGGGGAAGGGCAGATACGCAGTATTTT
CASSWWDRGRADTQYF
>TRBJ1-5|TRBV29-1|12|NA|many
TGCAGCGTTGAAGATGGGGAGCAGCCCCAGCATTTT
CSVEDGEQPQHF
>TRBJ2-2|TRBV20-1|15|TRBD1|many
TGCAGTGCAACGAACGACAACAGGGGCACCGGGGAGCTGTTTTTT
CSATNDNRGTGELFF
>TRBJ2-3|TRBV7-9|16|NA|many
TGTGCCAGCAGCCCCCGACCCGGGGGACTCACAGATACGCAGTATTTT
CASSPRPGGLTDTQYF
>TRBJ2-7|TRBV6-6|12|NA|many
TGTGCCAGCAGTACGACACTATACGAGCAGTACTTC
CASSTTLYEQYF
>TRBJ1-5|TRBV4-1|14|NA|few
TGCGCCAGCAGCATTCCAGGGGCGAATCAGCCCCAGCATTTT
CASSIPGANQPQHF
>TRBJ2-2|TRBV7-8|15|TRBD1|many
TGTGCCAGCAGCTTAAGGGACAGGGCCACCGGGGAGCTGTTTTTT
CASSLRDRATGELFF
>TRBJ2-5|TRBV18|14|NA|NA
TGTGCCAGCTCACCTCGGACAGCGCAAGAGACCCAGTACTTC
CASSPRTAQETQYF
>TRBJ1-4|TRBV11-3|13|NA|many
TGTGCCAGCAGCAGAAACCAGGGGGAAAAACTGTTTTTT
CASSRNQGEKLFF
>TRBJ2-5|TRBV7-2|14|NA|NA
TGTGCCAGCAGCTTAGTTCTCATTCAAGAGACCCAGTACTTC
CASSLVLIQETQYF
>TRBJ1-1|TRBV5-1|19|TRBD1|many
TGCGCCAGCAGCTTGCTTCCCGGGACAGGAACCAGGGCAGGCACTGAAGCTTTCTTT
CASSLLPGTGTRAGTEAFF
>TRBJ1-4|TRBV19|12|TRBD1|NA
TGTGCCAGTGGGGACAGGGCGGAAAAACTGTTTTTT
CASGDRAEKLFF
>TRBJ1-2|TRBV6-5|13|NA|few
TGTGCCAGTAGATCAGGAGGGATCCATGGCTACACCTTC
CASRSGGIHGYTF
>TRBJ2-5|TRBV28|14|NA|many
TGTGCCAGCAGTCTCCCGGACAAGCAAGAGACCCAGTACTTC
CASSLPDKQETQYF
>TRBJ2-7|TRBV6-5|18|TRBD2|many
TGTGCCAGCAGTTCCGGGACTAGCGGGGCGTTACTATCCTACGAGCAGTACTTC
CASSSGTSGALLSYEQYF
>TRBJ1-1|TRBV6-6|14|NA|many
TGTGCCAGCAGTTACGAGGGCAGGGGTTCTGAAGCTTTCTTT
CASSYEGRGSEAFF
>TRBJ2-2|TRBV5-1|16|TRBD1|NA
TGCGCCAGCGGCTTGGGGACAGTCGCGAACACCGGGGAGCTGTTTTTT
CASGLGTVANTGELFF
>TRBJ2-2|TRBV5-4|16|NA|many
TGTGCCAGCAGCTCCAACAGGGTCGCGAACACCGGGGAGCTGTTTTTT
CASSSNRVANTGELFF
>TRBJ2-5|TRBV10-2|13|TRBD1|many
TGCGCCAGCGGAAGGACAGGGCCAGAGACCCAGTACTTC
CASGRTGPETQYF
>TRBJ2-1|TRBV24-1|15|TRBD1|NA
TGTGCCACCAGTGACCGAGGGACAGCCAGGAATGAGCAGTTCTTC
CATSDRGTARNEQFF
>TRBJ2-1|TRBV20-1|12|NA|NA
TGCAGTGCTAGAGAGGACATCCGTGAGCAGTTCTTC
CSAREDIREQFF
>TRBJ2-3|TRBV18|15|TRBD2|NA
TGTGCCAGCTCCCCAGAGGGACTACCCAGAGGAACGCAGTATTTT
CASSPEGLPRGTQYF
>TRBJ1-1|TRBV28|15|NA|many
TGTGCCAGCAGTACCCACGGAGCTTTAAACACTGAAGCTTTCTTT
CASSTHGALNTEAFF
>TRBJ1-1|TRBV6-5|13|NA|many
TGTGCCAGCAGGTACAGGGAGAACACTGAAGCTTTCTTT
CASRYRENTEAFF
>TRBJ1-2|TRBV20-1|15|TRBD1|many
TGCAGTGCAACCGGGACAGGAAAGCCCAACTATGGCTACACCTTC
CSATGTGKPNYGYTF
>TRBJ1-1|TRBV7-9|14|NA|many
TGTGCCAGCAGCGCTATACTGGGGTACACTGAAGCTTTCTTT
CASSAILGYTEAFF
>TRBJ2-2|TRBV19|14|NA|many
TGTGCCAGTAGTAAGGGGTTCAACACCGGGGAGCTGTTTTTT
CASSKGFNTGELFF
>TRBJ2-7|TRBV19|17|NA|few
TGTGCCAGTAGTAAGTACTCCGGGACGGTGAGCTCCTACGAGCAGTACTTC
CASSKYSGTVSSYEQYF
>TRBJ2-5|TRBV13|12|NA|few
TGTGCCAGCAGCTTGGACCCAGAGACCCAGTACTTC
CASSLDPETQYF
>TRBJ2-1|TRBV12-5|13|NA|many
TGTGCTAGTGGAAGGACTCAATACAATGAGCAGTTCTTC
CASGRTQYNEQFF